This TCR beta chain is from a study of blood T cell repertoires in COVID-19. Study as a whole: Acute and convalescent COVID-19 specimens originated in the United States, Italy and Spain. Nucleic acid was either cDNA or gDNA, and it came from T cells, B-cell-depleted T cells, or PBMCs.

Per the original data handling: From reference gene primer amplification, estimates of nucleated cell counts were derived. The protocol was immunoSEQ multiplex PCR, while the TCRdb copy is restricted to in-frame clones and leaves out a portion. For V, J and clone size, that table is used; D and trimming come from the DNA. The sample lists around 140,000 clones; 75% to 90% were seen once. V shed 5 bases, J shed 5 bases, and the junction held 4 bases outside the gene matches. The CDR3 sequence is 13 residues long. Germline V lookup: CDR1 MNHEY, CDR2 SVGAGI. Sequencing used peripheral blood. This chain connects TRBV6-5 to TRBJ2-7, with 9 nucleotides matching TRBD1. The sequence was obtained from a man in his fifties with active COVID-19. The CDR3 is CASSRTGADEQYF. For the CDR3, the DNA is TGTGCCAGCAGTCGGACAGGGGCAGACGAGCAGTACTTC.